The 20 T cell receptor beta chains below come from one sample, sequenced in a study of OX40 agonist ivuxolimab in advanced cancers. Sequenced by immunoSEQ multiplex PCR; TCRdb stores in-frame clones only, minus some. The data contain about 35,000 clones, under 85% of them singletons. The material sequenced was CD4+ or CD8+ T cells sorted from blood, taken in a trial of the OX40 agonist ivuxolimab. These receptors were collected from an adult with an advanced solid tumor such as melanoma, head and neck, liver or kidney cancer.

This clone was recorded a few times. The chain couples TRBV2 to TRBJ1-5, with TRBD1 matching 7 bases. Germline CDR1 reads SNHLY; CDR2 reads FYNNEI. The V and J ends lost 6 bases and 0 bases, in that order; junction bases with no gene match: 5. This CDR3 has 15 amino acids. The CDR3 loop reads CASRVGTASNQPQHF. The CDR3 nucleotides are TGTGCCAGCAGGGTTGGGACAGCTAGCAATCAGCCCCAGCATTTT.

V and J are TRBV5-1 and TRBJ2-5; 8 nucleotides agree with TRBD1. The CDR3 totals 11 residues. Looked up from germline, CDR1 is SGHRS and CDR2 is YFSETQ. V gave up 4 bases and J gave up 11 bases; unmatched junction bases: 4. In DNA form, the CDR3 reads TGCGCCAGCAGCCAGGACAGGGATCAGTACTTC. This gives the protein CASSQDRDQYF. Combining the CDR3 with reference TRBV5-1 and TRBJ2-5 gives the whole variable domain KAGVTQTPRYLIKTRGQQVTLSCSPISGHRSVSWYQQTPGQGLQFLFEYFSETQRNKGNFPGRFSGRQFSNSRSEMNVSTLELGDSALYLCASSQDRDQYFGPGTRLLVL.

CDR3 amino acids: CASTGKVSTGELFF. DNA for the CDR3: TGTGCCAGTACCGGGAAGGTGAGCACCGGGGAGCTGTTTTTT. V and J are TRBV19 and TRBJ2-2; tentatively, D is TRBD2 (5 bases). Trimming removed 7 bases from V and 4 bases from J, with 13 bases in between. This CDR3 region has 14 residues. The V gene's germline CDR1 is LNHDA and CDR2 SQIVND (reference sequence).

CDR3 nucleotides: TGTGCCAGTACATTCGGGGTAAATCAGCCCCAGCATTTT. Translation gives CASTFGVNQPQHF. V is TRBV19 and J is TRBJ1-5; D uncertain. The CDR3 has 13 amino acids. Trimming removed 7 bases at V and 4 bases at J, with 11 bases between. In germline, CDR1 is LNHDA, CDR2 SQIVND (reference sequence).

The CDR3, as DNA: TGTGCCAGTATGGGAACGGAGACGAACACTGAAGCTTTCTTT. It encodes CASMGTETNTEAFF. V gene TRBV19 combines with J gene TRBJ1-1; D gene ambiguous. The ends were cut back, 7 bases at V and 1 base at J, with 13 bases in the middle. The V gene's germline CDR1 is LNHDA and CDR2 SQIVND (reference sequence). This CDR3 is built from 14 residues.

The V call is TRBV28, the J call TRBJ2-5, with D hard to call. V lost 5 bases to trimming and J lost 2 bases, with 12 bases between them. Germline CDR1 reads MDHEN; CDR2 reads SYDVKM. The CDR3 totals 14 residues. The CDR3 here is CASSNSDLQETQYF. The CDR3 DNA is TGTGCCAGCAGTAACAGCGATTTGCAAGAGACCCAGTACTTC.

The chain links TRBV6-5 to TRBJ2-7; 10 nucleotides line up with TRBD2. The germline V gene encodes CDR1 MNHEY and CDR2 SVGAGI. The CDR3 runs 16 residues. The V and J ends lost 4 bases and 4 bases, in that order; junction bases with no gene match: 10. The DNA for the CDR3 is TGTGCCAGCAGTTCTCTAGCGGGGGCCCTGGGGTACGAGCAGTACTTC. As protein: CASSSLAGALGYEQYF.

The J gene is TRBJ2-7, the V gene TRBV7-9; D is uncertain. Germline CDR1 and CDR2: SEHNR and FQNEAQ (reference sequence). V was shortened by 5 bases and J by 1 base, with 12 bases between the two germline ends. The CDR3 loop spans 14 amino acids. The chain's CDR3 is CASSATMGSYEQYF. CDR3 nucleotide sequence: TGTGCCAGCAGCGCTACTATGGGGTCCTACGAGCAGTACTTC.

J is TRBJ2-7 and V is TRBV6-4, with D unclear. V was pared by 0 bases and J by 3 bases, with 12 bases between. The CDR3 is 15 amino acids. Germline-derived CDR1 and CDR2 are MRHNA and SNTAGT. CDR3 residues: CASSDSRPENYEQYF. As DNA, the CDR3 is TGTGCCAGCAGTGACTCGAGACCGGAAAACTACGAGCAGTACTTC.

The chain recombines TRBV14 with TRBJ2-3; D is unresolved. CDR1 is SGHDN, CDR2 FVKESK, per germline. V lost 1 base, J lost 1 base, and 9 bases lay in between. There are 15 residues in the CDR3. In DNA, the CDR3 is TGTGCCAGCAGCCAAGGACCTAGAGGCACAGATACGCAGTATTTT. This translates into CASSQGPRGTDTQYF.

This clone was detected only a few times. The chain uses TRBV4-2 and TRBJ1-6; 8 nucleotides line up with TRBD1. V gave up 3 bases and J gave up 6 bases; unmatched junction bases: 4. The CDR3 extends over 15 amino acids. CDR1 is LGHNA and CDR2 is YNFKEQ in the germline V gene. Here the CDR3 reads CASSQQTGGNSPLHF. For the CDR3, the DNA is TGTGCCAGCAGCCAGCAAACAGGGGGTAATTCACCCCTCCACTTT.

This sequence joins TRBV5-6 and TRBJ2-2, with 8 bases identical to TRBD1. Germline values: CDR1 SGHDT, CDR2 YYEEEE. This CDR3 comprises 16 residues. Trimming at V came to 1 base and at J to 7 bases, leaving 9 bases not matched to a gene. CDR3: CASSLLGQGVSGELFF. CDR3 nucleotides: TGTGCCAGCAGCTTGTTAGGACAGGGCGTAAGCGGGGAGCTGTTTTTT.

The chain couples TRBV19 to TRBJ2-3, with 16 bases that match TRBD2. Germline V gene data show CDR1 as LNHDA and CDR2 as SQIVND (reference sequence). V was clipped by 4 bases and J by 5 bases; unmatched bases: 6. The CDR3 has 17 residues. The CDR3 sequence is CASSTPGLAGGQDTQYF. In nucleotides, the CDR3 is TGTGCCAGTAGTACCCCGGGACTAGCGGGGGGGCAAGATACGCAGTATTTT.

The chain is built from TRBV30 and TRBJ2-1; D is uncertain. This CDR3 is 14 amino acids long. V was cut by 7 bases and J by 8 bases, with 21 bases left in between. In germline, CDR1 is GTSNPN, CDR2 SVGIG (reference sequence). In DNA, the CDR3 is TGTGCCTCCAGCGACGGCCTGCAAGGCGATGAGCAGTTCTTC. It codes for CASSDGLQGDEQFF.

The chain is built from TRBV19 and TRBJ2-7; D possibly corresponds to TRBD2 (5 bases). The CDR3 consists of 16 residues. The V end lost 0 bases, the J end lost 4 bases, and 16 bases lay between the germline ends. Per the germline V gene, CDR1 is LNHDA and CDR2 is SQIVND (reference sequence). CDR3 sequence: CASSIERASRTYEQYF. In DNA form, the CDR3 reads TGTGCCAGTAGTATAGAGCGGGCTAGCCGCACTTACGAGCAGTACTTC.

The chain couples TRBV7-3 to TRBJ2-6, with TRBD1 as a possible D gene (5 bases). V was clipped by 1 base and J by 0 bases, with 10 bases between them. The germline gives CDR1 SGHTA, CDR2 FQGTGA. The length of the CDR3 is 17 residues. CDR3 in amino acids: CASSLKGLSSGANVLTF. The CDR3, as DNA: TGTGCCAGCAGCTTAAAGGGGCTTTCCTCTGGGGCCAACGTCCTGACTTTC.

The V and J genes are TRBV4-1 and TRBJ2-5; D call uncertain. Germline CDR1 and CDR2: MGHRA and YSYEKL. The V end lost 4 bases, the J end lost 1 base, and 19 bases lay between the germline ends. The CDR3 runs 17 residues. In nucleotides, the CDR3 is TGCGCCAGCAGCCTCTCCCAAGGTCGCAGCTTCCAAGAGACCCAGTACTTC. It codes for CASSLSQGRSFQETQYF.

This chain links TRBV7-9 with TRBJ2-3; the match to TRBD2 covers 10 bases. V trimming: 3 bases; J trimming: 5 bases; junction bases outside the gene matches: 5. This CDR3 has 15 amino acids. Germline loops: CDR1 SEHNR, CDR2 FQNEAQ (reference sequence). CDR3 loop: CASSFLAGEVDTQYF. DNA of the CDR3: TGTGCCAGCAGCTTTCTAGCGGGGGAGGTAGATACGCAGTATTTT.

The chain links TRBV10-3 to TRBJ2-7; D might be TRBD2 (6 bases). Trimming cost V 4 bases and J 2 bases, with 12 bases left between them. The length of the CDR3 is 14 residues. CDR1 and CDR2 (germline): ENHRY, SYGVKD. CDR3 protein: CAISGGGATYEQYF. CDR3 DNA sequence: TGTGCCATCAGTGGCGGCGGGGCTACCTACGAGCAGTACTTC.

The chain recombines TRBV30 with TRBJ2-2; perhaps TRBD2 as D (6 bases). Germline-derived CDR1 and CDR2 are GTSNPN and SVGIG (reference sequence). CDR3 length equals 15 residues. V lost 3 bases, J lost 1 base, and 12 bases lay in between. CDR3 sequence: CAWSLRTMNTGELFF. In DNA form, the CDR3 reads TGTGCCTGGAGCCTTCGGACTATGAACACCGGGGAGCTGTTTTTT.